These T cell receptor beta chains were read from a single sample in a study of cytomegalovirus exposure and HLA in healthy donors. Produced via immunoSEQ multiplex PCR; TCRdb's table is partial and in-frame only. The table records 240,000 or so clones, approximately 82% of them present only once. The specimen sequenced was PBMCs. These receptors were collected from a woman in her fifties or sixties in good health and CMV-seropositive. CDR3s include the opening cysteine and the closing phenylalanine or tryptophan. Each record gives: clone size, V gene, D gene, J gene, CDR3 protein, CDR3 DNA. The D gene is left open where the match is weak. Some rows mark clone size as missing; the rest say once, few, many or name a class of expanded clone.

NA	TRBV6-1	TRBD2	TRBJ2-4	CASREGEGRNIQYF	TGTGCCAGCAGGGAAGGGGAGGGCCGTAACATTCAGTACTTC
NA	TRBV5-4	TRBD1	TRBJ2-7	CASSRGTDYEQYF	TGTGCCAGCAGCCGAGGGACAGACTACGAGCAGTACTTC
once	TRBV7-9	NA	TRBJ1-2	CSSSLRGAAGYTF	TGTTCCAGCAGCTTACGGGGGGCCGCTGGCTACACCTTC
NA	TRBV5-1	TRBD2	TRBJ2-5	CASSRLAGVGTQYF	TGCGCCAGCAGTCGCTTAGCGGGAGTAGGGACCCAGTACTTC
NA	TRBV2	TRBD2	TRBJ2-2	CASRAPGLAGGPGELFF	TGTGCCAGCAGAGCTCCGGGACTAGCGGGAGGGCCCGGGGAGCTGTTTTTT
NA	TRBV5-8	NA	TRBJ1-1	CASTSSRTLSYPEAFF	TGTGCCAGCACCTCATCCAGGACACTCTCCTACCCTGAAGCTTTCTTT
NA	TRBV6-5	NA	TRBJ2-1	CASTHPGGNEQFF	TGTGCCAGCACCCACCCCGGGGGCAATGAGCAGTTCTTC
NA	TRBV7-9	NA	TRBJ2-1	CASSVGGSNEQFF	TGTGCCAGCAGCGTCGGAGGGTCCAATGAGCAGTTCTTC
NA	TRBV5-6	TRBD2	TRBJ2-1	CASSPGLAGNSYNEQFF	TGTGCCAGCAGCCCGGGACTAGCGGGAAACTCCTACAATGAGCAGTTCTTC
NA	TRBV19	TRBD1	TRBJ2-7	CASSIEGQGTEQYF	TGTGCCAGTAGTATAGAGGGACAGGGAACCGAGCAGTACTTC
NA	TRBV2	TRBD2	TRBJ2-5	CASSAPRGGGQETQYF	TGTGCCAGCAGTGCGCCCCGGGGGGGCGGACAAGAGACCCAGTACTTC
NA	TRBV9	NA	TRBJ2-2	CASEDRQNTGELFF	TGTGCCAGCGAGGACAGACAGAACACCGGGGAGCTGTTTTTT
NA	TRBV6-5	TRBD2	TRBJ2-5	CASSWGLAGLETQYF	TGTGCCAGCAGCTGGGGACTAGCGGGATTAGAGACCCAGTACTTC
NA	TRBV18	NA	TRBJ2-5	CASSPASLEGTQYF	TGTGCCAGCTCCCCCGCCTCACTGGAGGGGACCCAGTACTTC
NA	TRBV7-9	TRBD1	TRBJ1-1	CSSSPYRGLITEAFF	TGTTCCAGCAGCCCTTACAGGGGATTGATCACTGAAGCTTTCTTT
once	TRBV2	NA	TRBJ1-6	CASRSTGAYNSPLHF	TGTGCCAGCAGGTCGACGGGTGCCTATAATTCACCCCTCCACTTT
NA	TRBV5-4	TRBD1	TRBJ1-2	CASTTPQGADGYTF	TGTGCCAGCACTACCCCCCAGGGGGCCGATGGCTACACCTTC
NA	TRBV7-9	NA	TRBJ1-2	CASSLIFPVTGSSHGYTF	TGTGCCAGCAGCTTAATTTTCCCCGTAACAGGGAGTAGCCATGGCTACACCTTC
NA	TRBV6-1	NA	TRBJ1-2	CASSELGWGDYGYTF	TGTGCCAGCAGTGAATTGGGCTGGGGGGACTATGGCTACACCTTC
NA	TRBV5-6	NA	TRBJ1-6	CASSFGRRSSPLHF	TGTGCCAGCAGCTTCGGCAGGAGGAGTTCACCCCTCCACTTT
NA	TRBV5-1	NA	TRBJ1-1	CASSLEDSSNTEAFF	TGCGCCAGCAGCTTGGAGGACAGCTCGAACACTGAAGCTTTCTTT
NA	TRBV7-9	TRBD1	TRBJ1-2	CSSSLVYQQGARHYGYTF	TGTTCCAGCAGCTTAGTCTACCAACAGGGGGCGCGTCACTATGGCTACACCTTC
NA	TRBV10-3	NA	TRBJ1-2	CAISESIGAVWGYTF	TGTGCCATCAGTGAGTCGATCGGAGCTGTATGGGGCTACACCTTC
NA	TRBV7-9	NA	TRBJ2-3	CSSGPGDTQYF	TGTTCCAGTGGGCCGGGGGATACGCAGTATTTT
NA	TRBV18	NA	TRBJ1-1	CASSPDGGLGAFF	TGTGCCAGCTCACCAGACGGGGGGCTAGGAGCTTTCTTT
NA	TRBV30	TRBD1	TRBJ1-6	CGHRQGSSPLHF	TGTGGCCACCGACAGGGGAGTTCACCCCTCCACTTT
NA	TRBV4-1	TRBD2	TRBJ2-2	CASTPVLAGVYTGELFF	TGCGCCAGCACCCCTGTGCTAGCGGGAGTTTACACCGGGGAGCTGTTTTTT
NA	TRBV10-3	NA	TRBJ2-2	CAISEQNTGELFF	TGTGCCATCAGTGAACAGAACACCGGGGAGCTGTTTTTT
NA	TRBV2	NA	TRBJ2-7	CASNYGSAVDEQYF	TGTGCCAGCAACTACGGGAGCGCCGTGGACGAGCAGTACTTC